This section outlines one TCR beta chain sequence together with its context. These data are taken from a study of blood T cell repertoires in COVID-19. Recovery among Cohort 3 donors was established by two negative PCRs, clearance, or symptom resolution. The data were produced by immunoSEQ multiplex PCR, yet TCRdb's version contains in-frame clones alone and is incomplete. The sample consists of about 250,000 clones, around nine tenths of them appearing once. This clonotype originated in a woman between 50 and 59 years old who had recovered from COVID-19. The sequenced sample consisted of PBMCs or T cells enriched from blood (not recorded which).

CDR3: CASSRLAGPYEQYF. DNA for the CDR3: TGTGCCAGCAGTAGACTAGCGGGACCCTACGAGCAGTACTTC. This chain uses TRBV6-5 with TRBJ2-7; 11 positions agree with TRBD2. This CDR3 comprises 14 residues. The V gene's germline CDR1 is MNHEY and CDR2 SVGAGI. V gave up 5 bases and J gave up 2 bases; unmatched junction bases: 2.